This TCR beta chain originates from a study of blood T cell repertoires in COVID-19. Turning to the study itself: Acute and convalescent COVID-19 samples came from the United States, Italy and Spain. The cDNA or gDNA used as material had been derived from T cells, B-cell-depleted T cells, or PBMCs.

Participant ages covered roughly 18 to 89 years across about two dozen US areas. Cohort allocation depended upon clinical history that participants reported. The CDR3 runs 16 residues. The V gene's germline CDR1 is SGHTA and CDR2 FQGNSA. V was shortened by 5 bases and J by 7 bases, with 23 bases between the two germline ends. This clone was observed a single time. Libraries were prepared by immunoSEQ multiplex PCR; TCRdb keeps only in-frame clonotypes and omits some of them. The profile covers 180,000 or so clones, with around 83% appearing a single time and around 3.6% taken by the ten largest. Sequenced input: PBMCs or T cells enriched from blood (not recorded which). The V call is TRBV7-2, the J call TRBJ2-5; tentatively, D is TRBD2 (5 bases). This TCR was sampled from a woman in her forties or fifties in a cohort exposed to, infected with or recovered from COVID-19 (not recorded which). As DNA, the CDR3 is TGTGCCAGCAGCCCCCCCGCGGGTCGCCTTACTGTGACCCAGTACTTC. It encodes CASSPPAGRLTVTQYF.